This TCR beta chain was identified during a study of Ad26.COV2.S vaccination and SARS-CoV-2 variants. Study information: Ad26.COV2.S given intramuscularly, once or twice 56 days apart.

The treatment here: approximately 18 received Ad26.COV2.S at low or high dose, single or two shots; a few received placebo; per-sample allocation not given. Samples analyzed were those drawn on day 63 after the first vaccine or placebo injection. At a Boston site, the person donating was an adult of 18-55 years. Clones were read by immunoSEQ multiplex PCR, and TCRdb kept only the in-frame ones, dropping some. The sample includes more than 350,000 clones, 75% to 95% of them seen just once. Germline V gene sequence: CDR1 SGHAT, CDR2 FQNNGV. V dropped 0 bases and J dropped 13; count of bases not matched to a gene: 7. The length of the CDR3 is 15 residues.

The sample consisted of peripheral blood, taken in a trial of Ad26.COV2.S vaccine versus placebo. The TCR comes from a person between 18 and 60 years old who received the Ad26.COV2.S COVID-19 vaccine or a placebo. This chain joins TRBV11-2 and TRBJ2-2; 11 bases map to TRBD2. The chain's CDR3 is CASSLDWASGRWLFF. In nucleotides, the CDR3 is TGTGCCAGCAGCTTAGATTGGGCTAGCGGGAGGTGGCTGTTTTTT.